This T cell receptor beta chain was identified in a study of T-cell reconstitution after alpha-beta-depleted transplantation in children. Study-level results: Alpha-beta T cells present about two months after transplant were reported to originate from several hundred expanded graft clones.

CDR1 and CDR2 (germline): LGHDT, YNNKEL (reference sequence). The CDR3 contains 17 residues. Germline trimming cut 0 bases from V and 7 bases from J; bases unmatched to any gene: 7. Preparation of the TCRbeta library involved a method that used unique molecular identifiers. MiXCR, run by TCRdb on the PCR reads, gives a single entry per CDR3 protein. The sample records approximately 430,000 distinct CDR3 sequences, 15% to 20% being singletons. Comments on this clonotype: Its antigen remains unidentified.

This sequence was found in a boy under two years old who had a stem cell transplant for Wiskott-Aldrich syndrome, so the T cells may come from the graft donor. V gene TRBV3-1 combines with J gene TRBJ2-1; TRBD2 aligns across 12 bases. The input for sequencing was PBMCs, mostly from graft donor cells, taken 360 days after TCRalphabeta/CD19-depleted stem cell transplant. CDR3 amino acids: CASSQDLAGGSGNEQFF. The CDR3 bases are TGTGCCAGCAGCCAAGATCTAGCGGGAGGGTCGGGAAATGAGCAGTTCTTC.